A single TCR beta chain is shown here with its context. Its antigen is still unknown. This entry belongs to a study of T cell responses to AZD1222 COVID-19 vaccine. Study-wide results and caveats: Variant regions that are unmutated are reportedly the target of nearly half of spike-specific TCRs. Donors were largely white British and mainly female; clonal diversity was possibly underestimated. Across spike, vaccine-associated CD4 TCRs were found, dominant at 160-218 and 743-854. Baseline testing showed seropositivity in only six AZD1222 recipients.

Repertoires were generated with immunoSEQ multiplex PCR, while TCRdb's copy carries only in-frame clones and drops some. The data hold 120,000 to 150,000 clones, with around 89% observed a single time. Unmatched junction bases numbered 14, after V lost 2 bases and J lost 4 bases. The CDR3 loop spans 18 amino acids. The germline V gene has CDR1 MDHEN and CDR2 SYDVKM. This clonotype originated in an adult in good health. The starting material was peripheral blood, obtained on day 0 of AZD1222 vaccination. J is TRBJ2-1 and V is TRBV28; 7 bases are a match to TRBD2. Written as DNA, the CDR3 is TGTGCCAGCAGTTTACCCGACCGACTAGCAGATAAGTACAATGAGCAGTTCTTC. The encoded protein is CASSLPDRLADKYNEQFF.